A single sample gave rise to the 17 T cell receptor beta chains below, sequenced in a study of blood T cell repertoires in COVID-19 (dated by TCRdb to about 2020). Library preparation used the immunoSEQ multiplex PCR assay. TCRdb took this table from immuneACCESS and kept in-frame rearrangements with V and J called. Such tables lack part of the clones; where checked against another copy, unresolved V genes explain under half of the gap, and the rest is unexplained. For this sample there are about 46,000 clones; 91% appear just once. The ten largest account for about 3.4% of the sample. Sequencing was performed on peripheral blood. These receptors were collected from a man aged 45-60 years with acute or convalescent COVID-19.

This clone has just one count. The V gene is TRBV27, the J gene TRBJ2-1, with TRBD1 matching over 10 bases. The CDR3 has 13 residues. Trimming removed 7 bases from V and 13 bases from J; junction bases left unmatched: 10. CDR1 and CDR2 (germline): MNHEY, SMNVEV (reference sequence). The CDR3 DNA is TGTGCCAGCACCACGGGACAGGGGACTTCTCAGTTCTTC. This translates into CASTTGQGTSQFF.

This rearrangement joins TRBV24-1 to TRBJ1-2; D gene unclear. Germline V gene data show CDR1 as KGHDR and CDR2 as SFDVKD. The CDR3 is made up of 14 amino acids. V lost 4 bases and J 4 bases, leaving 12 bases between the germline ends. The CDR3 sequence is CATSDSNGVYGYTF. In DNA, the CDR3 is TGTGCCACCAGTGACTCTAACGGGGTCTATGGCTACACCTTC.

This sequence joins TRBV3-1 (or the pseudogene TRBV3-2) and TRBJ1-2; D might be TRBD1 (5 bases). In germline, CDR1 is LGHDT, CDR2 YNNKEL (reference sequence). V shed 4 bases and J shed 4 bases, with 22 bases lying between them. The CDR3 contains 17 residues. CDR3 nucleotides: TGTGCCAGCAGCCGAAACTTCGGAAGCAGGGACTTCTATGGCTACACCTTC. This translates into CASSRNFGSRDFYGYTF.

The genes are TRBV2 and TRBJ2-3, with 7 bases matching TRBD1. V dropped 5 bases and J dropped 0; count of bases not matched to a gene: 8. The germline V gene encodes CDR1 SNHLY and CDR2 FYNNEI. The CDR3 has 16 amino acids. This chain's CDR3 is CASSRDRGASTDTQYF. The CDR3 bases are TGTGCCAGCAGTCGGGACAGAGGAGCTAGCACAGATACGCAGTATTTT. Using reference TRBV2 and TRBJ2-3 for the parts outside the CDR3, the full variable domain is EPEVTQTPSHQVTQMGQEVILRCVPISNHLYFYWYRQILGQKVEFLVSFYNNEISEKSEIFDDQFSVERPDGSNFTLKIRSTKLEDSAMYFCASSRDRGASTDTQYFGPGTRLTVL.

The chain employs TRBV21-1 and TRBJ1-3; the table assigns TRBD1, which was not confirmed against the DNA. TRBV21-1 is flagged as a pseudogene. This CDR3 has 15 residues. The CDR3 sequence is CASTLTDRAGNTIYF. The CDR3 region has the DNA TGTGCCAGCACCCTAACCGACAGAGCTGGAAACACCATATATTTT.

The chain uses TRBV7-2 and TRBJ2-3; 9 nucleotides align to TRBD2. The CDR3 is 16 amino acids. V lost 1 base, J lost 1 base, and 3 bases stayed unmatched. Germline V gene sequence: CDR1 SGHTA, CDR2 FQGNSA. CDR3 amino acids: CASSLGPSGGTDTQYF. The CDR3 nucleotides are TGTGCCAGCAGCTTAGGGCCTAGCGGGGGCACAGATACGCAGTATTTT.

This clone has more than one count but fewer than ten. The CDR3, as DNA: TGTGCCAGCAGCCCAGGGACAGGTAGGAGGGAAGGGCCCCAGCATTTT. It codes for CASSPGTGRREGPQHF. The rearrangement joins TRBV5-5 to TRBJ1-5, with 8 bases lining up with TRBD1. The V segment lost 4 bases and the J segment 9 bases; nucleotides outside the gene matches: 15. The CDR3 extends over 16 amino acids. Germline loops: CDR1 SGHKS, CDR2 YYEKEE (reference sequence).

This clone was recorded once. The rearrangement uses TRBV19 and TRBJ1-2; 9 bases match TRBD1. CDR3 length: 14 residues. CDR1 and CDR2 from the germline V gene are LNHDA and SQIVND (reference sequence). J was trimmed by 0 bases and V by 8 bases; bases with no gene match: 4. CDR3 nucleotides: TGTGCCAGTGGGACAGGGTTCGCTAACTATGGCTACACCTTC. Translation: CASGTGFANYGYTF.

In the case of this clone: One end of the junction does not line up with germline, which may come from a read error. This rearrangement joins TRBV3-1 (or the pseudogene TRBV3-2) to TRBJ2-1; 10 bases fit TRBD1. CDR1 is LGHDT and CDR2 is YNNKEL in the germline V gene (reference sequence). CDR3 length: 17 amino acids. The CDR3 protein is CASRQDWGQGNQNEQFF. As DNA, the CDR3 is TGTGCCAGCAGGCAAGATTGGGGACAGGGGAATCAGAATGAGCAGTTCTTC.

The rearrangement links TRBV10-1 to TRBJ2-7; 8 positions agree with TRBD2. Germline CDR1 WNHNN, CDR2 SYGVQD (reference sequence). There are 14 residues in the CDR3. Trimming removed 7 bases from V and 6 bases from J; junction bases left unmatched: 11. The CDR3 DNA reads TGCGCCAGCATTAGGACTAGCAGCTCCCGCGAGCAGTACTTC. Amino acids: CASIRTSSSREQYF.

The chain links TRBV24-1 to TRBJ1-2, with D possibly matching TRBD1 (5 bases). The germline V gene has CDR1 KGHDR and CDR2 SFDVKD. V was pared by 2 bases and J by 3 bases, with 9 bases between. CDR3 length equals 14 residues. The CDR3 sequence is CATSDSGWDYGYTF. The CDR3 DNA sequence: TGTGCCACCAGTGATTCAGGGTGGGACTATGGCTACACCTTC.

This clone has only a few counts. The rearrangement uses TRBV30 and TRBJ2-2, with D possibly matching TRBD1 (6 bases). Germline CDR1 reads GTSNPN; CDR2 reads SVGIG (reference sequence). The CDR3 has 14 amino acids. In DNA, the CDR3 is TGTGCATCGCTACAGGGTTGGAACACCGGGGAGCTGTTTTTT. Translated, it gives CASLQGWNTGELFF.

The rearrangement uses TRBV7-8 and TRBJ2-3, with TRBD1 matching 7 bases. The CDR3 is 13 amino acids. J gave up 5 bases and V 6 bases, and 5 bases lay outside the gene matches. Germline lookup yields CDR1 SGHVS and CDR2 FQNEAQ. CDR3 sequence reads: CASSSDREDTQYF. The CDR3 DNA reads TGTGCCAGCAGTTCCGACAGGGAAGATACGCAGTATTTT.

The V call is TRBV6-5, the J call TRBJ1-2, with D tentatively TRBD1 (6 bases). This CDR3 comprises 15 residues. With 2 bases removed from V and 0 bases from J, the gap between germline ends came to 10 bases. CDR1 is MNHEY and CDR2 is SVGAGI in the germline V gene. The CDR3 sequence: CASSYVQGSNYGYTF. For the CDR3, the DNA is TGTGCCAGCAGTTACGTGCAGGGGTCTAACTATGGCTACACCTTC.

The V call is TRBV2, the J call TRBJ2-2; 7 positions agree with TRBD1. The CDR3 contains 13 residues. Trimming removed 6 bases from V and 6 bases from J; junction bases left unmatched: 4. Germline V gene sequence: CDR1 SNHLY, CDR2 FYNNEI. The CDR3 spells CASSRQGAGELFF. The CDR3 region has the DNA TGTGCCAGCAGCCGCCAGGGGGCCGGGGAGCTGTTTTTT.

V usage is TRBV12-5 and J usage is TRBJ2-5; a possible D gene is TRBD2 (6 bases). The V end lost 7 bases, the J end lost 4 bases, and 16 bases lay between the germline ends. CDR1 is LGHNT, CDR2 FRNRAP, per germline. This CDR3 region has 14 residues. The CDR3 nucleotides are TGTGCTAGTGCCACCTCTGGGGGAGGAGAGACCCAGTACTTC. It encodes CASATSGGGETQYF.

This chain links TRBV7-8 with TRBJ1-5; 8 bases map to TRBD1. V dropped 5 bases and J dropped 7; count of bases not matched to a gene: 10. The CDR3 has 15 amino acids. Per germline, CDR1 SGHVS and CDR2 FQNEAQ. The CDR3 spells CASSPRQGAVQPQHF. For the CDR3, the DNA is TGTGCCAGCAGCCCGAGGCAGGGGGCTGTCCAGCCCCAGCATTTT.